Listed here is a single T cell receptor (beta chain). The antigen it binds to is not known. Base qualities were left out, and no much larger clone turns up one base away. Libraries came from 5' RACE. Sequencing was carried out with a NextSeq 500. To allow correction of PCR and sequencing errors, the TCR library protocol tagged every TCR cDNA molecule with a unique molecular identifier. The published analysis was carried out like this. TCR identification, UMI-based error correction and CDR3 extraction were all carried out with Decombinator tools. TCRs above a frequency of 2 per 1,000, corresponding to the top 1% of the tumor frequency distribution, were defined as expanded. Renyi diversity was computed with the R vegan package after each repertoire had been subsampled 100 times to 5,000 TCRs. CDR3 similarity networks were built from amino acid triplet string-kernel similarity, connecting CDR3s with pairwise similarity above 0.82. TCRdb itself trimmed the public reads at Q25 with fastp, ran MiXCR and retained productive beta chains. Each CDR3 protein appears once, grouped with its most common genes and DNA. The V and J calls were determined by TCRdb, not by the authors. For this sample there are under 150,000 distinct CDR3 sequences; 10% to 12% appear just once. The top ten hold roughly 26% of the sample.

The meaning of the sample's time point label: blood at routine non-recurrence follow-up after resection. TCR sequencing used whole RNA extracted from tumor and nontumor lung tissue, or from cryopreserved PBMC samples, without cell sorting. Only patients with enough RNA available from two or more tumor regions were chosen for TCR sequencing. This sample was taken from a study of spatial heterogeneity in lung cancer (dated by TCRdb to about 2019). About the investigation overall: Samples were obtained from approximately 72 patients with early-stage, untreated non-small cell lung cancer from the lung TRACERx cohort. Follow-up PBMC samples were sequenced whenever available, with a median time to follow-up of approximately 2 years after resection. Beta-chain transcripts were consistently detected in greater numbers than alpha-chain transcripts, which likely reflects a higher abundance of beta-chain transcripts. In the raw uncorrected reads, each unique combination of TCR and UMI appeared more than ten times on average. In non-small cell lung cancer, the study made a quantitative comparison of TCR alpha and beta repertoires among multiple tumor regions, matched nontumor lung and blood. The study linked features of the TCR repertoire to counts of nonsynonymous mutations, which were determined by whole-exome sequencing of tumor tissue. At surgery, both alpha and beta chains were TCR-sequenced in 200 to 250 tumor regions, approximately 64 matched nontumor lung samples and a few dozen PBMC samples.

Here is what the overall study found, with its caveats: Only about 14 patients were included in comparisons of baseline and follow-up blood repertoires. Additional single-cell paired TCR alpha and beta sequencing was considered necessary to confirm, at a functional level, the hypothesis that regional TCRs recognize regional mutations. Ubiquitous expanded tumor TCRs were detected in blood more often at tumor resection than at routine follow-up.

The germline V gene specifies SGHRS as CDR1 and YFSETQ as CDR2. V loses 5 bases of germline sequence and J loses 5 bases, and the interval between the two ends is 10 bases. The cysteine opens and the phenylalanine closes a CDR3 of 13 amino acids. Here the CDR3 DNA is all that survives: 39 bases in frame from base 1. Sequencing used PBMCs, obtained at follow-up. The chain is assembled from TRBV5-1 and TRBJ2-2; a tentative D call is TRBD2 (6 bases match). The TCR was taken from a female donor with early-stage non-small cell lung cancer. The CDR3 is CASRVAATGELFF. DNA sequence: TGCGCCAGCAGGGTAGCGGCAACCGGGGAGCTGTTTTTT.